This TCR beta chain was identified during a study of blood T cell repertoires in COVID-19. Study-level information: Donors in the United States, Italy and Spain gave samples during acute or convalescent COVID-19. From T cells, B-cell-depleted T cells, or PBMCs came the material, which was cDNA or gDNA.

Original processing methods: Scientists estimated how many nucleated cells there were by amplifying reference gene primers. Repertoires were generated with immunoSEQ multiplex PCR, while TCRdb's copy carries only in-frame clones and drops some. V and J calls and clone size come straight from that table; D and trimming were deduced from the DNA. The table records 150,000 to 200,000 clones, around 80% of them present only once. Germline V lookup: CDR1 MNHEY, CDR2 SMNVEV (reference sequence). This CDR3 spans 13 amino acids. V was trimmed by 5 bases and J by 1 base, leaving 7 bases between them. This clonotype was obtained from a man between 60 and 70 years old with active or convalescent COVID-19. The chain uses TRBV27 and TRBJ2-3; no definite D call. Sequencing used peripheral blood. CDR3 sequence (DNA): TGTGCCAGCAGTCCCACTCGCACAGATACGCAGTATTTT. Its protein product is CASSPTRTDTQYF.